This T cell receptor beta chain was found in a study of OX40 agonist ivuxolimab in advanced cancers. Some clones are missing from TCRdb's copy, which holds only in-frame ones; the method was immunoSEQ multiplex PCR. The sample has 20,000 to 25,000 clones; 80% to 90% are singletons. CDR3 length: 18 residues. In germline, CDR1 is SGHTA, CDR2 FQGNSA. Unmatched junction bases numbered 7, after V lost 1 base and J lost 0 bases. The TCR comes from an adult with an advanced solid tumor such as melanoma, head and neck, liver or kidney cancer. This sequence joins TRBV7-2 and TRBJ2-3; TRBD2 aligns across 10 bases. The sample in question was CD4+ or CD8+ T cells sorted from blood, obtained in a trial of the OX40 agonist ivuxolimab. DNA of the CDR3: TGTGCCAGCAGCTTAGGACTAGCGGGCGGTACTAGCACAGATACGCAGTATTTT. It is translated as CASSLGLAGGTSTDTQYF. The full variable domain, rest sourced from reference TRBV7-2 and TRBJ2-3, is GAGVSQSPSNKVTEKGKDVELRCDPISGHTALYWYRQSLGQGLEFLIYFQGNSAPDKSGLPSDRFSAERTGGSVSTLTIQRTQQEDSAVYLCASSLGLAGGTSTDTQYFGPGTRLTVL.